This T cell receptor (beta chain) was captured in a study of blood T cell repertoires in COVID-19. Turning to the study itself: COVID-19 samples collected from the United States, Italy and Spain covered acute and convalescent phases. PBMCs, B-cell-depleted T cells, or T cells provided the cDNA or gDNA that made up the material.

The assay was immunoSEQ multiplex PCR, and TCRdb's table has in-frame clones only and misses some. The data hold approximately 160,000 clones, with approximately 87% observed a single time. Recovery among Cohort 3 donors was established by two negative PCRs, clearance, or symptom resolution. Input material: PBMCs or T cells enriched from blood (not recorded which). This clonotype originated in a woman in her forties or fifties who had recovered from COVID-19.

CDR3 coding DNA: TGTGCCAGCAGCTCCCAGCCGGGGACCGGGGAGCTGTTTTTT. Translating it yields CASSSQPGTGELFF. The chain links TRBV7-3 to TRBJ2-2; tentative D call: TRBD2 (5 bases). The CDR3 length is 14 residues. Germline V CDR1 and CDR2: SGHTA, FQGTGA. Trimming took 4 bases from V and 5 from J, leaving 11 bases between them.